Presented here are 17 T cell receptor beta chains from one specimen sequenced in a study of metastatic and nonmetastatic thyroid tumors. No treatment had been given to any patient before thyroid surgery. TCRdb re-processed the PCR reads through MiXCR. The sample carries around 15,000 clones, more than 20% recorded once. The sample was tumor tissue. These receptors all stem from a female donor with papillary thyroid cancer or a benign thyroid nodule (not recorded which). Some clones in this sample may be carry-over from other donors' samples.

To note about this clone: A much larger clone differs by one base, so this may be a read error. This chain links TRBV20-1 with TRBJ2-3, with D uncertain. V lost 3 bases to trimming and J lost 5 bases, with 12 bases between them. Germline CDR1 reads DFQATT; CDR2 reads SNEGSKA (reference sequence). The CDR3 runs to 13 residues. The CDR3 nucleotides read TGCAGTGCTAGTTCCCCCTGGGTAGATACGCAGTATTTT. Its protein is CSASSPWVDTQYF.

Ten or more counts support this clone. V gene TRBV6-1 combines with J gene TRBJ2-4; a possible D gene is TRBD1 (6 bases). The CDR3 runs 14 residues. Germline-derived CDR1 and CDR2 are MNHNS and SASEGT. The V end lost 5 bases, the J end lost 6 bases, and 14 bases lay between the germline ends. In DNA form, the CDR3 reads TGTGCCAGCAGTCAAGGTCTAGGGGGAAACATTCAGTACTTC. Its protein product is CASSQGLGGNIQYF.

About this clone itself: The limits of the CDR3 on the DNA are not certain, so only TCRdb's listed CDR3 is given. The chain combines TRBV6-5 with TRBJ1-2; the tabulated D call, TRBD1, remains unverified against the DNA. From its first to its last residue, the CDR3 has 14 amino acids. Germline V gives CDR1 MNHEY, CDR2 SVGAGI. The chain's CDR3 is CASNYVGQGSGYAF.

V gene TRBV9 combines with J gene TRBJ2-7; 7 nucleotides match TRBD1. Unmatched junction bases numbered 13, after V lost 4 bases and J lost 3 bases. Germline V CDR1 and CDR2: SGDLS, YYNGEE. The CDR3 loop spans 16 amino acids. CDR3 amino acids: CASSPVSGTGDYEQYF. CDR3 in DNA: TGTGCCAGCAGCCCCGTGTCCGGTACAGGGGACTACGAGCAGTACTTC.

The J gene is TRBJ2-7, the V gene TRBV3-1; D is undetermined. From germline, CDR1 is LGHDT and CDR2 YNNKEL (reference sequence). The CDR3 runs 14 residues. The ends were cut back, 0 bases at V and 3 bases at J, with 9 bases in the middle. The CDR3 DNA sequence: TGTGCCAGCAGCCAAGATTTAGATTTCTACGAGCAGTACTTC. This translates into CASSQDLDFYEQYF.

By frequency in the sample, this clone is medium-sized. The V gene is TRBV4-1, the J gene TRBJ2-7, with a possible D match to TRBD2 (6 bases). V was pared by 0 bases and J by 0 bases, with 12 bases between. The CDR3 length is 16 residues. Germline-derived CDR1 and CDR2 are MGHRA and YSYEKL. CDR3 amino acids: CASSQDSGVPSYEQYF. The DNA for the CDR3 is TGCGCCAGCAGCCAAGACTCGGGAGTCCCCTCCTACGAGCAGTACTTC.

This clone was recorded at least ten times. The CDR3 DNA reads as TGTGCCAGCAGTGAAGGGGGGGGCCACACTGAAGCTTTCTTT. Translation gives CASSEGGGHTEAFF. This chain joins TRBV6-1 and TRBJ1-1, with D perhaps matching TRBD1 (6 bases). The CDR3 extends over 14 amino acids. Germline assignment: CDR1 MNHNS and CDR2 SASEGT. V was clipped by 1 base and J by 3 bases, with 9 bases between them.

In this sample, this clone turned up a few times. The V call is TRBV5-4, the J call TRBJ1-2; D not resolved. The CDR3 spans 14 residues. V lost 2 bases, J lost 7 bases, and 15 bases lay in between. CDR1 and CDR2 from the germline V gene are SGHNT and YYREEE (reference sequence). In DNA, the CDR3 is TGTGCCAGCAGCTTTGAAAGTGGAGCCGGTGGCTACACCTTC. This translates into CASSFESGAGGYTF.

This clone came up many times. A much larger clone sits a single nucleotide away, making a read error possible. The same CDR3 also results from other DNA sequences found in this sample. The rearrangement joins TRBV18 to TRBJ2-2; D is undetermined. The CDR3 is 13 residues long. In germline, CDR1 is KGHSH, CDR2 LQKENI. Trimming cost V 5 bases and J 6 bases, with 10 bases left between them. The CDR3 coding sequence is TGTGCCAGCTCATCGGAGCTAGCCGGGGAGCTGTTTTTT. Its protein is CASSSELAGELFF.

The chain employs TRBV28 and TRBJ1-4; D gene ambiguous. Germline V gives CDR1 MDHEN, CDR2 SYDVKM. Trimming stripped 8 bases from V and 0 bases from J, with 10 bases between. This CDR3 contains 14 residues. The CDR3 sequence: CASSSGATNEKLFF. Here the CDR3 DNA reads TGTGCCAGCTCGTCAGGTGCAACTAATGAAAAACTGTTTTTT.

The sample holds many counts of this clone. V and J are TRBV11-2 and TRBJ2-6; TRBD1 is a possible D gene (5 bases). There are 18 residues in the CDR3. The germline V gene has CDR1 SGHAT and CDR2 FQNNGV. The V end was cut by 2 bases, the J end by 0 bases, with 14 bases between. CDR3 sequence (DNA): TGTGCCAGCAGCTTATTCGTTGGGGCGTCCTCTGGGGCCAACGTCCTGACTTTC. Its protein product is CASSLFVGASSGANVLTF.

This clone was counted a few times. Here the CDR3 DNA reads TGTGCCAGCAGTGAGGTGAGCGGGAGTGGGGGCGAGCAGTACTTC. Protein product: CASSEVSGSGGEQYF. The chain uses TRBV6-1 and TRBJ2-7; 8 positions agree with TRBD2. Per the germline V gene, CDR1 is MNHNS and CDR2 is SASEGT. The CDR3 is 15 amino acids. Trimming took 3 bases from V and 6 from J; bases not matched to a gene: 10.

This clone was found many times. CDR3 region: CASSLLKPPLHF. CDR3 in DNA: TGTGCCAGCAGTTTATTGAAACCACCCCTCCACTTT. The genes are TRBV28 and TRBJ1-6; no reliable D call. Per germline, CDR1 MDHEN and CDR2 SYDVKM. Trimming took 1 base from V and 11 from J, leaving 6 bases between them. This CDR3 comprises 12 residues. Full variable domain (outside the CDR3, taken from reference TRBV28 and TRBJ1-6): DVKVTQSSRYLVKRTGEKVFLECVQDMDHENMFWYRQDPGLGLRLIYFSYDVKMKEKGDIPEGYSVSREKKERFSLILESASTNQTSMYLCASSLLKPPLHFGNGTRLTVT.

This clone was counted a single time. J is TRBJ1-2 and V is TRBV5-1, with 7 bases aligning to TRBD1. The CDR3 extends over 15 amino acids. The germline V gene encodes CDR1 SGHRS and CDR2 YFSETQ. V shed 4 bases and J 8 bases; nucleotides not matched to a gene: 14. The CDR3 here is CASSPYAQGRQGYTF. CDR3 DNA: TGCGCCAGCAGCCCCTACGCACAGGGGAGGCAAGGCTACACCTTC.

By sample fraction, this clone is medium-sized (0.01 to 0.1%). The chain is built from TRBV6-1 and TRBJ1-1; D unresolved. V was shortened by 5 bases and J by 1 base, with 8 bases between the two germline ends. The CDR3 is 13 amino acids. Germline CDR1 reads MNHNS; CDR2 reads SASEGT. The DNA for the CDR3 is TGTGCCAGCAGTATCCAGGAGAACACTGAAGCTTTCTTT. The encoded protein is CASSIQENTEAFF.

The chain employs TRBV14 and TRBJ2-7, with 7 bases lining up with TRBD2. Trimming cost V 4 bases and J 0 bases; bases outside gene matches: 12. Germline lookup yields CDR1 SGHDN and CDR2 FVKESK. The CDR3 consists of 17 residues. This CDR3 reads CASSPRTTSWSSYEQYF. The CDR3 DNA sequence: TGTGCCAGCAGCCCCAGAACGACTAGCTGGAGCTCCTACGAGCAGTACTTC.

This clone was recorded many times. The chain combines TRBV5-5 with TRBJ1-4; D call uncertain. V lost 2 bases to trimming and J lost 0 bases, with 5 bases between them. The CDR3 is 14 residues long. Per germline, CDR1 SGHKS and CDR2 YYEKEE (reference sequence). CDR3 DNA sequence: TGTGCCAGCAGCTTAGACTCAACTAATGAAAAACTGTTTTTT. Its protein product is CASSLDSTNEKLFF.